The 16 T cell receptor beta chains below were found in one sample sequenced in a study of PD-1 blockade in classical Hodgkin lymphoma. Sequenced by immunoSEQ multiplex PCR; TCRdb stores in-frame clones only, minus some. The repertoire holds tens of thousands of clones, with about 93% as singletons. Every patient had relapsed following autologous stem cell transplantation, and cohorts differed in brentuximab vedotin exposure. Sequencing was performed on peripheral blood mononuclear cells (PBMCs), taken at baseline. The receptors stem from a human donor with classical Hodgkin lymphoma.

V gene TRBV6-5 combines with J gene TRBJ1-1; a weak D match, TRBD1 (5 bases). V lost 2 bases and J 2 bases, leaving 9 bases between the germline ends. Per germline, CDR1 MNHEY and CDR2 SVGAGI. CDR3 length: 14 residues. The DNA of the CDR3 is TGTGCCAGCAGTTACACCCAGGGTAACACTGAAGCTTTCTTT. Translating gives CASSYTQGNTEAFF.

This clone is a singleton in its sample. This chain links TRBV30 with TRBJ2-7, with D unresolved. With 0 bases removed from V and 2 bases from J, the gap between germline ends came to 11 bases. The CDR3 loop spans 14 amino acids. Germline V gene lookup returns CDR1 GTSNPN and CDR2 SVGIG (reference sequence). The CDR3 protein is CAWSVPNSPYEQYF. CDR3 DNA sequence: TGTGCCTGGAGTGTACCGAACAGCCCCTACGAGCAGTACTTC.

CDR3 nucleotides: TGTGCCAGCTCACCGGGGACAGGGGACAACTATGGCTACACCTTC. Protein product: CASSPGTGDNYGYTF. V and J are TRBV18 and TRBJ1-2; TRBD1 matches 10 bases. The CDR3 loop spans 15 amino acids. Germline V gene data show CDR1 as KGHSH and CDR2 as LQKENI. V trimming: 3 bases; J trimming: 2 bases; junction bases outside the gene matches: 3.

The chain uses TRBV5-1 and TRBJ2-1; 10 bases line up with TRBD2. This CDR3 has 14 residues. Looked up from germline, CDR1 is SGHRS and CDR2 is YFSETQ. V trimming: 6 bases; J trimming: 6 bases; junction bases outside the gene matches: 6. CDR3 nucleotide sequence: TGCGCCAGCACCACTAGCGGGGCGCTCAATGAGCAGTTCTTC. Protein: CASTTSGALNEQFF.

V and J are TRBV7-6 and TRBJ1-4; D possibly corresponds to TRBD1 (5 bases). CDR1 SGHVS and CDR2 FNYEAQ come from the germline V gene. The ends were cut back, 5 bases at V and 6 bases at J, with 16 bases in the middle. The CDR3 has 15 residues. The CDR3 here is CASSHRRGGDEKLFF. DNA for the CDR3: TGTGCCAGCAGCCATAGGCGCGGGGGGGATGAAAAACTGTTTTTT.

The V and J genes are TRBV27 and TRBJ1-2; possible D gene TRBD1, 6 bases. In germline, CDR1 is MNHEY, CDR2 SMNVEV (reference sequence). This CDR3 contains 17 residues. V lost 7 bases to trimming and J lost 4 bases, with 25 bases between them. DNA for the CDR3: TGTGCCAGCACCTTCCTAAGAGGGGGAATGGGTACCTATGGCTACACCTTC. As protein: CASTFLRGGMGTYGYTF.

This clone has only one observation. The chain joins TRBV9 to TRBJ1-1, with D hard to call. CDR3 length: 14 residues. In germline, CDR1 is SGDLS, CDR2 YYNGEE. V was trimmed by 0 bases and J by 1 base, leaving 7 bases between them. Written as DNA, the CDR3 is TGTGCCAGCAGCGTAGGTCTCGGGAACACTGAAGCTTTCTTT. Its protein product is CASSVGLGNTEAFF.

The V and J genes are TRBV19 and TRBJ2-1; TRBD2 is a possible D gene (6 bases). Germline values: CDR1 LNHDA, CDR2 SQIVND (reference sequence). The CDR3 covers 17 residues. With 3 bases removed from V and 0 bases from J, the gap between germline ends came to 15 bases. CDR3 loop: CASSIPRLVRSYNEQFF. DNA for the CDR3: TGTGCCAGTAGTATTCCCCGACTAGTCCGCTCCTACAATGAGCAGTTCTTC.

The chain links TRBV9 to TRBJ2-4; weak D call: TRBD2 (6 bases). Between the trimmed V and J ends, which lost 0 bases and 9 bases, there was a span of 13 bases. The length of the CDR3 is 14 residues. Germline V gene sequence: CDR1 SGDLS, CDR2 YYNGEE. The CDR3 region has the DNA TGTGCCAGCAGCGTAGCTCCAGCGGGCGCCATTCAGTACTTC. As protein: CASSVAPAGAIQYF.

The chain is built from TRBV4-2 and TRBJ2-5, with TRBD2 matching over 8 bases. Germline-derived CDR1 and CDR2 are LGHNA and YNFKEQ. The CDR3 length is 17 residues. V lost 0 bases, J lost 3 bases, and 9 bases stayed unmatched. The DNA for the CDR3 is TGTGCCAGCAGCCAAGAAGGAGCGGGAGCAAGGGAAGAGACCCAGTACTTC. It codes for CASSQEGAGAREETQYF.

CDR3 nucleotide sequence: TGTGCCAGCAGCCAAGATTCGGGGTCCTGGGTCTTGTCCTACGAGCAGTACTTC. Translated, it gives CASSQDSGSWVLSYEQYF. This rearrangement joins TRBV14 to TRBJ2-7; perhaps TRBD2 as D (5 bases). CDR3 length: 18 amino acids. In germline, CDR1 is SGHDN, CDR2 FVKESK. Trimming stripped 0 bases from V and 1 base from J, with 19 bases between. The full variable domain, in which reference TRBV14 and TRBJ2-7 provide the parts outside the CDR3, is EAGVTQFPSHSVIEKGQTVTLRCDPISGHDNLYWYRRVMGKEIKFLLHFVKESKQDESGMPNNRFLAERTGGTYSTLKVQPAELEDSGVYFCASSQDSGSWVLSYEQYFGPGTRLTVT.

J is TRBJ2-7 and V is TRBV6-5; TRBD2 aligns across 10 bases. From germline, CDR1 is MNHEY and CDR2 SVGAGI. The CDR3 length is 13 residues. V trimming: 8 bases; J trimming: 2 bases; junction bases outside the gene matches: 3. The CDR3 loop is CASGTSVPYEQYF. Here the CDR3 DNA reads TGTGCCAGCGGGACTAGCGTGCCCTACGAGCAGTACTTC.

The chain uses TRBV12-5 and TRBJ1-1, with 8 bases aligning to TRBD1. With 3 bases clipped from V and 0 bases from J, the junction kept 15 bases outside the gene matches. Germline CDR1 reads LGHNT; CDR2 reads FRNRAP. This CDR3 region has 19 residues. CDR3: CASGFSPMIETGVNTEAFF. The CDR3 DNA sequence: TGTGCTAGTGGTTTTAGCCCCATGATCGAGACAGGGGTGAACACTGAAGCTTTCTTT.

The chain recombines TRBV30 with TRBJ2-3; 7 bases align to TRBD2. Germline V gives CDR1 GTSNPN, CDR2 SVGIG (reference sequence). V shed 1 base, J shed 5 bases, and the junction held 6 bases outside the gene matches. CDR3 length equals 14 residues. CDR3 in amino acids: CAWSAPGLLDTQYF. Here the CDR3 DNA reads TGTGCCTGGAGTGCCCCGGGACTACTAGATACGCAGTATTTT.

The chain employs TRBV7-2 and TRBJ2-1, with 7 bases lining up with TRBD2. The trim removed 6 bases at V and 7 bases at J, leaving 12 bases unmatched. The germline V gene has CDR1 SGHTA and CDR2 FQGNSA. The CDR3 runs to 15 residues. CDR3 in DNA: TGTGCCAGCAGTTCCGGTGGTGGCGGGAGAAATGAGCAGTTCTTC. Its protein product is CASSSGGGGRNEQFF. The full variable domain, with the rest looked up from reference TRBV7-2 and TRBJ2-1, is GAGVSQSPSNKVTEKGKDVELRCDPISGHTALYWYRQSLGQGLEFLIYFQGNSAPDKSGLPSDRFSAERTGGSVSTLTIQRTQQEDSAVYLCASSSGGGGRNEQFFGPGTRLTVL.

This clone appeared once. The chain is built from TRBV30 and TRBJ2-7; D may correspond to TRBD1 or TRBD2 (5 bases each). Germline assignment: CDR1 GTSNPN and CDR2 SVGIG (reference sequence). V lost 1 base and J 8 bases, leaving 15 bases between the germline ends. The CDR3 consists of 13 residues. The CDR3 region has the DNA TGTGCCTGGAGTGGGTTGGGGACCGCCCAGCAGTACTTC. Translated: CAWSGLGTAQQYF.